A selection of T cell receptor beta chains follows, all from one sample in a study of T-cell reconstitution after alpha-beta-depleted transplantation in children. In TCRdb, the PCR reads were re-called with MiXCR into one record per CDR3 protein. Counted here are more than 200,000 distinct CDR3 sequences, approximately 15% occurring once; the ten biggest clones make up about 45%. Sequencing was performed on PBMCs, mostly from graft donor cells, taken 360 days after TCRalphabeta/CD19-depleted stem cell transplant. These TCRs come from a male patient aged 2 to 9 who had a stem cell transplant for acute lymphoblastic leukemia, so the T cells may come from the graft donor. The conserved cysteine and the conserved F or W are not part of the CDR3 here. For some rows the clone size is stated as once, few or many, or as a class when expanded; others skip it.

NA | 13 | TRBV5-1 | ASSLRTEPYNEQF
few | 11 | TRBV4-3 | ATRRTMNTEAF
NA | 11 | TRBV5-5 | ASSLDRGYEAF
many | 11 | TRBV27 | ASSLDRSGELF
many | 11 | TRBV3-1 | ASSQQDPDTQY
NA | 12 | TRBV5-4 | ASSLSTLNTEAF
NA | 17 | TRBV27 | ASQSFVLGVSRVGNEQF
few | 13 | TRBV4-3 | ASSITSGATYEQY
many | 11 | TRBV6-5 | ASKRGGTGELF
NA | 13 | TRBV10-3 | ATRLGGGPGGELF
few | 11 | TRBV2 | ASTYRGQETQY
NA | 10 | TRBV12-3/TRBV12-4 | ASSSPPGEQY
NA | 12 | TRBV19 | ASSRDSPKGPQH
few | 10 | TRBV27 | ASPWTGKNQY
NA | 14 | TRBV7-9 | ASSPLRGQGAHEQY
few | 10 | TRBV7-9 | ASSFRRSGYT
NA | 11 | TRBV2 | ASSDWKDRAAF
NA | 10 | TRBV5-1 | ASSGDPGELF
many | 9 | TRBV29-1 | SVEIGYEQY
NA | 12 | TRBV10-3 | AIRTGQGETEAF
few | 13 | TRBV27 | ASNYRDRDYNEQF
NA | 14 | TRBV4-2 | ASSQDSSGGDVGKF
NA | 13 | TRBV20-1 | SARDPSGGSYEQY
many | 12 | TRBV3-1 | ASNRGQNTGELF
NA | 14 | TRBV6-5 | ASSYSMWGESEKLF
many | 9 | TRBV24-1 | ATSESGELF
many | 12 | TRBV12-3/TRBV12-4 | ASRSGYSYNEQF
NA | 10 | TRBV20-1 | SANRGSGELF
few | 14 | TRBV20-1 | SAPGTSGVRQETQY
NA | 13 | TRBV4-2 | ASSQGLEQGYGYT
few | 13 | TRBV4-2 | ASSWVLGSSAEAF
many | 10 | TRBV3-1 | ASSQDSGEQY
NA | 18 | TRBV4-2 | ASSQDKGVLAATSSYEQY
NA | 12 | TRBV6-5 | ASSYDGDPYEQY
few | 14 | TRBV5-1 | ASSLGRGLIDYGYT
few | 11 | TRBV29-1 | SVEKTGSNEQF
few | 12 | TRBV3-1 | ASSQDPNKETQY
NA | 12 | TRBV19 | SVSGAGRGNEQF
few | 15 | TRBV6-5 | ASSTTGSPLRYNEQF
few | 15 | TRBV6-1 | ASSEPRGTTYTGELF
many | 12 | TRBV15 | ATSRDLSGTEAF
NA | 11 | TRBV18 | ASSPALWETQY
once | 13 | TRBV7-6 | ASGELAGSTDTQY
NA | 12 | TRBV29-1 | SVDQAGRAGELF
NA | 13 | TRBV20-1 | SARVTGAFYNEQF
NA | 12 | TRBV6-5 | ASSYSVGVGEAF
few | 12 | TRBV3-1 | ASSQVPTTFEQF
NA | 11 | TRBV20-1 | SAQTSGLGTQY
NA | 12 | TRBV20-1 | SAPRGGGGNEQF
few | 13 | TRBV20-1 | SARSAGAGTDTQY